This T cell receptor beta chain was found in a study of OX40 agonist ivuxolimab in advanced cancers. Some background on the complete study: Ivuxolimab was a fully human IgG2 agonistic monoclonal antibody targeting the costimulatory receptor OX40 (CD134). Intravenous ivuxolimab was administered to patients every 2 weeks at six dose levels: 0.01, 0.1, 0.3, 1.5, 3 and 10 mg/kg. Of the roughly 53 patients in dose escalation, about 20 had hepatocellular carcinoma, about 15 had melanoma, 9 had renal cell carcinoma and 9 had head and neck cancer. In the dose-escalation cohort, more than 75% of patients were male, and the mean age was roughly 60 years, with a range of about 23 to 80. Patients were allowed to have had prior anti-PD-1, anti-PD-L1 or anti-CTLA-4 therapy, and 40% of the dose-escalation patients had been treated with checkpoint inhibitors. Partial responses occurred in three dose-escalation patients, of whom one had hepatocellular carcinoma and two had cutaneous melanoma. The point of sequencing TCRbeta in the periphery was to test whether ivuxolimab changed TCR sequence diversity and drove clonal T-cell expansion. The monotherapy dose-escalation portion (N of about 50 patients) of the phase I ivuxolimab trial is reported in the paper. Overall study outcomes, separate from this receptor: After ivuxolimab, expanded clones were on average more numerous among CD8+ T cells than among CD4+ T cells. The antigen specificity of the peripheral T cells that underwent clonal expansion was not determined. At doses of 0.1 to 3.0 mg/kg, clonal expansion of both CD4+ and CD8+ blood T cells was observed from baseline to week 6. Partial responders in the 0.1-3.0 mg/kg groups had among the lowest normalized peripheral clonal expansion, especially among CD8+ T cells. Low levels of normalized T-cell clonal expansion were also seen in some patients who did not respond.

The trial excluded patients who had a history of autoimmune disease or who were on systemic immunosuppression. Peripheral blood for TCR sequencing was drawn from every dose cohort at baseline, at cycle 4 day 1 and at cycle 7 day 1. The samples were drawn from a first-in-human, open-label, multicenter phase I dose-escalation trial of ivuxolimab. The trial enrolled adults with locally advanced or metastatic head and neck squamous cell, hepatocellular, melanoma or renal cell carcinoma. CD4+ and CD8+ T cells were sorted separately from peripheral blood before TCR sequencing. Genomic DNA was isolated from the sorted cells so that the TCRbeta CDR3 region could be sequenced. The immunoSEQ Assay was used for sequencing of TCRbeta CDR3 regions. TCRdb took this table from immuneACCESS and kept in-frame rearrangements with V and J called. Such tables lack part of the clones; where checked against another copy, unresolved V genes explain under half of the gap, and the rest is unexplained. The sample table holds approximately 45,000 clones, of which approximately 90% were seen once. Clones ranked in the top ten supply about 48% of the sample.

This clone was detected only a few times. What this receptor recognizes is not known. No quality values exist for individual bases; no much larger clone is one base distant. V ends up 6 bases short and J 3 bases short, with an unmatched junction base count of 7. From a lookup of the germline V gene (reference sequence), CDR1 and CDR2 are LNHDA and SQIVND. The CDR3 contains 14 residues, cysteine and phenylalanine counted. The retained sequence is limited to the CDR3, 42 bases, with the frame set at the first base. The sequence joins TRBV19 to TRBJ1-1; 7 of the junction bases match TRBD1. The sequences come from CD4+ or CD8+ T cells sorted from blood, collected in a trial of the OX40 agonist ivuxolimab. The source of this sequence is an adult with an advanced solid tumor such as melanoma, head and neck, liver or kidney cancer. The CDR3 has the sequence CASRRQGLDTEAFF. The DNA sequence follows: TGTGCCAGTAGGCGACAGGGTTTAGACACTGAAGCTTTCTTT.